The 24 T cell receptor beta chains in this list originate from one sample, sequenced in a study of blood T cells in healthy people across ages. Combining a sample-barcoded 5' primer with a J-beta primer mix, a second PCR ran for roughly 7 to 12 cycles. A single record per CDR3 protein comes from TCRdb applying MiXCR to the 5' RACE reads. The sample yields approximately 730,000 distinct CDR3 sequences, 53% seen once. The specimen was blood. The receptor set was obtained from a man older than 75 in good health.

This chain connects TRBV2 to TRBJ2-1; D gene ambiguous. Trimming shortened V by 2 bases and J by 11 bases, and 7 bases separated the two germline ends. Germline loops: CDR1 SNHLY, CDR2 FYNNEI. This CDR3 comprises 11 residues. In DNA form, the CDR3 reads TGTGCCAGCAGTGAAATAGACAAGCAGTTCTTC. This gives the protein CASSEIDKQFF.

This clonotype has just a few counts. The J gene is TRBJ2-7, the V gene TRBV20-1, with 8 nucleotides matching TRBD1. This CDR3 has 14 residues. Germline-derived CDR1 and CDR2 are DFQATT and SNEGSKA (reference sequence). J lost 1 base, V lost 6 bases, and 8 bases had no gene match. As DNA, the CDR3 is TGCAGTGCCCCCGGACAGGGTGGGTCCTACGAGCAGTACTTC. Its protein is CSAPGQGGSYEQYF.

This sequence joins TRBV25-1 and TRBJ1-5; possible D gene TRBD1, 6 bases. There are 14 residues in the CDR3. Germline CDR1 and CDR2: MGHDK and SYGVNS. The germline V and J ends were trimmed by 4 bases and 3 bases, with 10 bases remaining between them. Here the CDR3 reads CASSAAGDNQPQHF. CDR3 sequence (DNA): TGTGCCAGCAGTGCCGCAGGGGACAATCAGCCCCAGCATTTT.

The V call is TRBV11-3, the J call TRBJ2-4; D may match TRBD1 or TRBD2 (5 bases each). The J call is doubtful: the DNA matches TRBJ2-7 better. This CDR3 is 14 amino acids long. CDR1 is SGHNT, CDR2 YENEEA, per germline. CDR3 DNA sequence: TGTGCCAGCAGCTCTGGGACGGTCCGTGGCGAGCAGTACTTC. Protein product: CASSSGTVRGEQYF.

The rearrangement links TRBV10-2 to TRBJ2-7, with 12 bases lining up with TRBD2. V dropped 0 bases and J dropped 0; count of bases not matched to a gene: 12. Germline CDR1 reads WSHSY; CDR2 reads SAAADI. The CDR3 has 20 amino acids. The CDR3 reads CASSESLSSGRGGRSYEQYF. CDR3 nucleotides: TGCGCCAGCAGTGAGTCGTTGTCTAGCGGGAGGGGGGGTCGCTCCTACGAGCAGTACTTC.

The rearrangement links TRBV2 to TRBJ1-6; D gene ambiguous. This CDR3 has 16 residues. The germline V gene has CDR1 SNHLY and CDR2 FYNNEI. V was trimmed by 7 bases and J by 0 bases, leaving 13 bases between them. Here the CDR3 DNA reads TGTGCCAGCAATCCGACCGGGAGCTCCTATAATTCACCCCTCCACTTT. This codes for CASNPTGSSYNSPLHF.

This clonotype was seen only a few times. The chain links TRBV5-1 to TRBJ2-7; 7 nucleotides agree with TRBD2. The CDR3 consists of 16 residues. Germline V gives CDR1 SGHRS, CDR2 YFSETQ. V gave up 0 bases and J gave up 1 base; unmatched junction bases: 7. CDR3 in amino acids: CASSLVVAGASYEQYF. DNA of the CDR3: TGCGCCAGCAGCTTGGTAGTAGCGGGCGCTTCCTACGAGCAGTACTTC.

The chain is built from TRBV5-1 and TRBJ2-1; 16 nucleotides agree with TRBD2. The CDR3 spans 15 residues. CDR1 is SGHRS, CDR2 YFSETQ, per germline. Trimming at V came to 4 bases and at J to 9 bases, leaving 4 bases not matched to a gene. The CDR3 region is CASSPGLAGGPEQFF. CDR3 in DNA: TGCGCCAGCAGCCCGGGACTAGCGGGAGGGCCTGAGCAGTTCTTC.

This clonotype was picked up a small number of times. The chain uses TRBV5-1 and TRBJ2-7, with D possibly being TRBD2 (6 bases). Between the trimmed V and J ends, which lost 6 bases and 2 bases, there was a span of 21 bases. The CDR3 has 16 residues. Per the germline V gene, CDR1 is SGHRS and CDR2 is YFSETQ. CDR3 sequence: CASTPLGREGTYEQYF. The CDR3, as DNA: TGCGCCAGCACCCCCCTTGGGCGGGAAGGAACCTACGAGCAGTACTTC. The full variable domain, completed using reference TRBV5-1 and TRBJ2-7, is KAGVTQTPRYLIKTRGQQVTLSCSPISGHRSVSWYQQTPGQGLQFLFEYFSETQRNKGNFPGRFSGRQFSNSRSEMNVSTLELGDSALYLCASTPLGREGTYEQYFGPGTRLTVT.

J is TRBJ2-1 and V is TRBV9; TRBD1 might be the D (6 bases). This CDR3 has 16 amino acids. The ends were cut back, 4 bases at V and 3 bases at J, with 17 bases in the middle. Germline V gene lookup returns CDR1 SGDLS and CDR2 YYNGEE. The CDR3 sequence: CASSPAGDIFYNEQFF. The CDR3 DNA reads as TGTGCCAGCAGCCCCGCCGGGGACATCTTCTACAATGAGCAGTTCTTC.

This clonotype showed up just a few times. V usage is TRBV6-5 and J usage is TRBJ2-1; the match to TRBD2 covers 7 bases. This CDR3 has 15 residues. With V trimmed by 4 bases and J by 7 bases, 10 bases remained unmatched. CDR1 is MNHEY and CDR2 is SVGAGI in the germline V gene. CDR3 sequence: CASSSREGPRNEQFF. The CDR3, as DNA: TGTGCCAGCAGTTCAAGGGAGGGCCCTAGGAATGAGCAGTTCTTC.

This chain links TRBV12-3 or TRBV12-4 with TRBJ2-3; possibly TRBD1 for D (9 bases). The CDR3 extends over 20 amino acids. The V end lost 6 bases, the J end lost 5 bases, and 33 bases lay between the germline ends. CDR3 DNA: TGTGCCAGCAGCCGGGGACAGGGAGGACTAGCTCTTGGGGGCAAAGATACGCAGTATTTT. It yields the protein CASSRGQGGLALGGKDTQYF.

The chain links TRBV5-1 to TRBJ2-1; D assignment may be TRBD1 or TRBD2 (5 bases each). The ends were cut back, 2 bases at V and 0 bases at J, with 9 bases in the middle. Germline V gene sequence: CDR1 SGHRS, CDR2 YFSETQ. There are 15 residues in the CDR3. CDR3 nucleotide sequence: TGCGCCAGCAGCTTTGACGGGACCTCCTACAATGAGCAGTTCTTC. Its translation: CASSFDGTSYNEQFF.

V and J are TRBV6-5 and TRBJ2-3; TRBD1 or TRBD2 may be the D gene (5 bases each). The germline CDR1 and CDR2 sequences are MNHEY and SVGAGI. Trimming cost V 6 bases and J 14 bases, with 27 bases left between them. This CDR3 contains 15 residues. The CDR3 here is CASSPGPPYGSYAYF. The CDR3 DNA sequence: TGTGCCAGCAGCCCGGGGCCCCCTTACGGCTCATACGCGTATTTT.

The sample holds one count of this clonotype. This CDR3 reads CASSGSPEEETQYF. CDR3 sequence (DNA): TGTGCCAGCAGCGGGTCGCCCGAGGAGGAGACCCAGTACTTC. The chain combines TRBV5-6 with TRBJ2-5; no firm D call. There are 14 residues in the CDR3. The germline V and J ends were trimmed by 4 bases and 5 bases, with 15 bases remaining between them. Germline CDR1 SGHDT, CDR2 YYEEEE.

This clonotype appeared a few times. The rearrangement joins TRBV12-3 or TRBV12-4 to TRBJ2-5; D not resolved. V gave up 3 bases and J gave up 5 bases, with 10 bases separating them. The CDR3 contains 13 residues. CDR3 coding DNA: TGTGCCAGCAGTTTCCTCATCCGGGAGACCCAGTACTTC. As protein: CASSFLIRETQYF.

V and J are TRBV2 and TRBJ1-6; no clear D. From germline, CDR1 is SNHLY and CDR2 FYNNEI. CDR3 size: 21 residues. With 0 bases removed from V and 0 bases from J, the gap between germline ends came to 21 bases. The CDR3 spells CASSEALYGLGISSYNSPLHF. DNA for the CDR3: TGTGCCAGCAGTGAAGCGCTATACGGGTTGGGGATTAGCTCCTATAATTCACCCCTCCACTTT.

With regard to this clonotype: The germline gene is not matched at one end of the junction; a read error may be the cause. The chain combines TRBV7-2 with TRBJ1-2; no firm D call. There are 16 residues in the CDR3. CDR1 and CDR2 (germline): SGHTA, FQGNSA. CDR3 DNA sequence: TGTGCCAGCAGCTTAACCGGGGTTGGAGAAGTCGAGGGCTGCACCTTC. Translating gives CASSLTGVGEVEGCTF. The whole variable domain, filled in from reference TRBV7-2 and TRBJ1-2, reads GAGVSQSPSNKVTEKGKDVELRCDPISGHTALYWYRQSLGQGLEFLIYFQGNSAPDKSGLPSDRFSAERTGGSVSTLTIQRTQQEDSAVYLCASSLTGVGEVEGCTFGSGTRLTVV.

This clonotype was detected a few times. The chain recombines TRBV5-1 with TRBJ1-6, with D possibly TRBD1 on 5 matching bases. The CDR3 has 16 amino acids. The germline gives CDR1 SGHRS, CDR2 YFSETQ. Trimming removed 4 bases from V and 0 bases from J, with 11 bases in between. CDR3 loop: CASSLAGSSYNSPLHF. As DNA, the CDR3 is TGCGCCAGCAGCCTTGCAGGGAGCTCCTATAATTCACCCCTCCACTTT.

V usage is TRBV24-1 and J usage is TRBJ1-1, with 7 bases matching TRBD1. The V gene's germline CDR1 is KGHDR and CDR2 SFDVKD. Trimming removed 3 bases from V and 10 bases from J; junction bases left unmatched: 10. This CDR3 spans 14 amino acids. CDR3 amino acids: CATSDVKGAEGAFF. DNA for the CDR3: TGTGCCACCAGTGATGTTAAGGGGGCAGAGGGAGCTTTCTTT.

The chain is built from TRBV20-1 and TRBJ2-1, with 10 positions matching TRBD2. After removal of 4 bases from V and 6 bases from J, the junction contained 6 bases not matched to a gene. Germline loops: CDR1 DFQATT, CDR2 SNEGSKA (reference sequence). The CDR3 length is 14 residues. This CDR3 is CSATSGSNGNEQFF. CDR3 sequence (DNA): TGCAGTGCTACTAGCGGGAGTAATGGCAATGAGCAGTTCTTC.

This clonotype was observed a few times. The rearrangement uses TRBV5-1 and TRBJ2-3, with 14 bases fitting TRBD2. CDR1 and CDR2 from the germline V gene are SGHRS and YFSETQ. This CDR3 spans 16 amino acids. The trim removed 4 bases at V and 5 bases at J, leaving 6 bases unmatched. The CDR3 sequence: CASSVGLAGGGDTQYF. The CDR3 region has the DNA TGCGCCAGCAGCGTAGGACTAGCGGGAGGAGGAGATACGCAGTATTTT.

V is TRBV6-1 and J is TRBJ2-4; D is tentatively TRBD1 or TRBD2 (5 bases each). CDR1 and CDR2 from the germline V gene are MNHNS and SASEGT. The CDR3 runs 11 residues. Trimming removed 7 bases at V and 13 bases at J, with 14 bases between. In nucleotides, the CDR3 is TGTGCCAGCAACCCCGGGGCCGGGCAGTACTTC. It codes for CASNPGAGQYF.

CDR3 nucleotide sequence: TGTGCCAGCAGCGGTTACGGGGGCGGCTACACCTTC. Translation: CASSGYGGGYTF. The V and J genes are TRBV9 and TRBJ1-2; weak D call: TRBD1 (6 bases). The CDR3 is made up of 12 amino acids. V lost 3 bases and J 8 bases, leaving 11 bases between the germline ends. From germline, CDR1 is SGDLS and CDR2 YYNGEE.